One and the same sample provided the 25 T cell receptor beta chains below, sequenced in a study of OX40 agonist ivuxolimab in advanced cancers. The repertoire was sequenced with immunoSEQ multiplex PCR; TCRdb's copy has only in-frame clones and lacks some. The sample gives 20,000 to 25,000 clones, 75% to 85% of which show up once; about a fifth is in the top ten. Sequences were derived from CD4+ or CD8+ T cells sorted from blood, sampled in a trial of the OX40 agonist ivuxolimab. These receptors were collected from an adult with an advanced solid tumor such as melanoma, head and neck, liver or kidney cancer.

V is TRBV2 and J is TRBJ1-6; D gene ambiguous. CDR1 is SNHLY and CDR2 is FYNNEI in the germline V gene. V was trimmed by 1 base and J by 7 bases, leaving 8 bases between them. This CDR3 has 14 amino acids. Here the CDR3 reads CASSEGLSNSPLHF. In DNA, the CDR3 is TGTGCCAGCAGTGAAGGACTTTCCAATTCACCCCTCCACTTT.

This rearrangement joins TRBV2 to TRBJ2-7; D possibly corresponds to TRBD1 (5 bases). Trimming stripped 6 bases from V and 0 bases from J, with 21 bases between. This CDR3 is built from 17 residues. Germline assignment: CDR1 SNHLY and CDR2 FYNNEI. The chain's CDR3 is CASSKSPGDSFSYEQYF. CDR3 coding DNA: TGTGCCAGCAGCAAGTCCCCCGGAGACAGCTTCTCCTACGAGCAGTACTTC. Combining the CDR3 with reference TRBV2 and TRBJ2-7 gives the whole variable domain EPEVTQTPSHQVTQMGQEVILRCVPISNHLYFYWYRQILGQKVEFLVSFYNNEISEKSEIFDDQFSVERPDGSNFTLKIRSTKLEDSAMYFCASSKSPGDSFSYEQYFGPGTRLTVT.

This clone was seen a few times. The chain recombines TRBV6-1 with TRBJ2-7, with 8 bases lining up with TRBD2. This CDR3 has 14 residues. Looked up from germline, CDR1 is MNHNS and CDR2 is SASEGT. Germline trimming cut 4 bases from V and 5 bases from J; bases unmatched to any gene: 7. The CDR3 coding sequence is TGTGCCAGCAGTGGAAGCGGGGGATACGACGAGCAGTACTTC. Protein product: CASSGSGGYDEQYF.

V gene TRBV10-3 combines with J gene TRBJ2-7; D is uncertain. This CDR3 region has 12 residues. The ends were cut back, 4 bases at V and 3 bases at J, with 7 bases in the middle. CDR1 and CDR2 from the germline V gene are ENHRY and SYGVKD. As DNA, the CDR3 is TGTGCCATCAGTGTGGATAGCTACGAGCAGTACTTC. Encoded protein: CAISVDSYEQYF.

V and J are TRBV7-9 and TRBJ2-3; D may be TRBD1 (5 bases). Trimming cost V 5 bases and J 5 bases, with 14 bases left between them. This CDR3 region has 14 residues. Germline assignment: CDR1 SEHNR and CDR2 FQNEAQ (reference sequence). The DNA of the CDR3 is TGTGCCAGCAGCCGTACAGGCCGCTTAGATACGCAGTATTTT. This translates into CASSRTGRLDTQYF.

In nucleotides, the CDR3 is TGCGCCAGCAGCTACCTGACAGGGAGGGGCGAGCAGTACTTC. It is translated as CASSYLTGRGEQYF. The rearrangement uses TRBV5-1 and TRBJ2-5; D possibly matches TRBD1 or TRBD2 (7 bases each). The J call may be faulty, since TRBJ2-7 better matches the DNA end. CDR1 and CDR2 (germline): SGHRS, YFSETQ. The CDR3 is made up of 14 amino acids.

This chain joins TRBV5-1 and TRBJ2-1; 7 bases agree with TRBD2. J lost 0 bases, V lost 7 bases, and 7 bases had no gene match. The germline CDR1 and CDR2 sequences are SGHRS and YFSETQ. The CDR3 has 15 amino acids. Here the CDR3 DNA reads TGCGCCAGCGGCCCAGGGACTAACTCCTACAATGAGCAGTTCTTC. Encoded protein: CASGPGTNSYNEQFF. Together with reference TRBV5-1 and TRBJ2-1, the CDR3 gives the full variable domain: KAGVTQTPRYLIKTRGQQVTLSCSPISGHRSVSWYQQTPGQGLQFLFEYFSETQRNKGNFPGRFSGRQFSNSRSEMNVSTLELGDSALYLCASGPGTNSYNEQFFGPGTRLTVL.

The CDR3 loop reads CASSGGLDYFGTQYF. Written as DNA, the CDR3 is TGTGCCAGCAGCGGCGGACTAGATTATTTCGGTACGCAGTATTTT. The chain joins TRBV9 to TRBJ2-3; 7 nucleotides agree with TRBD2. The germline gives CDR1 SGDLS, CDR2 YYNGEE. With V trimmed by 3 bases and J by 8 bases, 12 bases remained unmatched. There are 15 residues in the CDR3.

This clone is termed medium-sized. The J gene is TRBJ2-5, the V gene TRBV7-9, with 14 bases fitting TRBD2. CDR3 length equals 16 residues. Looked up from germline, CDR1 is SEHNR and CDR2 is FQNEAQ (reference sequence). V shed 5 bases and J 5 bases; nucleotides not matched to a gene: 7. The CDR3 region has the DNA TGTGCCAGCAGCACCGGACTAGCGGGGGGCAGGGAGACCCAGTACTTC. It translates to CASSTGLAGGRETQYF. The entire variable domain, with the rest obtained from reference TRBV7-9 and TRBJ2-5, is as follows: DTGVSQNPRHKITKRGQNVTFRCDPISEHNRLYWYRQTLGQGPEFLTYFQNEAQLEKSRLLSDRFSAERPKGSFSTLEIQRTEQGDSAMYLCASSTGLAGGRETQYFGPGTRLLVL.

This chain uses TRBV21-1 with TRBJ2-2; the D segment call TRBD1 is taken from the table without a DNA check. TRBV21-1 constitutes a pseudogene. This CDR3 is built from 18 residues. The chain's CDR3 is CASSHANSGTPNTGELFF. CDR3 nucleotide sequence: TGTGCCAGCAGCCACGCCAACTCCGGGACACCGAACACCGGGGAGCTGTTTTTT.

The V and J genes are TRBV6-5 and TRBJ1-2; D gene unclear. Germline CDR1 and CDR2: MNHEY and SVGAGI. The CDR3 is 14 amino acids. V shed 8 bases and J shed 0 bases, with 13 bases lying between them. The CDR3 loop reads CASSSNTANYGYTF. CDR3 in DNA: TGTGCCAGCTCATCGAACACAGCTAACTATGGCTACACCTTC.

The rearrangement uses TRBV6-5 and TRBJ2-5, with 12 bases fitting TRBD1. The ends lost 5 bases at V and 5 bases at J; junction bases unmatched: 6. Per germline, CDR1 MNHEY and CDR2 SVGAGI. The CDR3 is 15 amino acids. In DNA, the CDR3 is TGTGCCAGCAGTAGGGACAGGGGGCGCCTGGAGACCCAGTACTTC. Its translation is CASSRDRGRLETQYF.

This chain links TRBV9 with TRBJ1-1, with a tentative D call TRBD1 (5 bases). V lost 1 base to trimming and J lost 10 bases, with 17 bases between them. CDR3 size: 14 residues. CDR1 and CDR2 (germline): SGDLS, YYNGEE. CDR3 loop: CASSVNPNPGPAFF. CDR3 bases: TGTGCCAGCAGCGTAAATCCAAATCCAGGGCCAGCTTTCTTT. The whole variable domain, remainder taken from reference TRBV9 and TRBJ1-1, is DSGVTQTPKHLITATGQRVTLRCSPRSGDLSVYWYQQSLDQGLQFLIQYYNGEERAKGNILERFSAQQFPDLHSELNLSSLELGDSALYFCASSVNPNPGPAFFGQGTRLTVV.

The chain links TRBV19 to TRBJ2-3; D possibly corresponds to TRBD1 (5 bases). Trimming removed 2 bases from V and 2 bases from J, with 17 bases in between. Germline V CDR1 and CDR2: LNHDA, SQIVND (reference sequence). The CDR3 consists of 17 residues. CDR3 nucleotides: TGTGCCAGTAGTATACCCAACGACAAGGGGATCACAGATACGCAGTATTTT. It specifies CASSIPNDKGITDTQYF.

This clone was counted between two and nine times. V is TRBV7-2 and J is TRBJ2-1, with a tentative D call TRBD1 (6 bases). V was trimmed by 5 bases and J by 2 bases, leaving 13 bases between them. The CDR3 runs 15 residues. The germline CDR1 and CDR2 sequences are SGHTA and FQGNSA. As DNA, the CDR3 is TGTGCCAGCAGCCGGACCGGGACAACCTACAATGAGCAGTTCTTC. Amino acid sequence: CASSRTGTTYNEQFF.

The rearrangement links TRBV7-3 to TRBJ2-1; D is uncertain. The CDR3 is made up of 15 amino acids. Trimming left V 0 bases short and J 2 bases short, with 8 bases between. The germline gives CDR1 SGHTA, CDR2 FQGTGA. CDR3 loop: CASSLTTSPYNEQFF. Here the CDR3 DNA reads TGTGCCAGCAGCTTAACGACTTCCCCCTACAATGAGCAGTTCTTC.

This CDR3 reads CASSLDLDGELFF. Written as DNA, the CDR3 is TGTGCCAGCAGCTTAGATCTTGACGGGGAGCTGTTTTTT. The chain recombines TRBV11-3 with TRBJ2-2, with D hard to call. Germline-derived CDR1 and CDR2 are SGHNT and YENEEA. Between the trimmed V and J ends, which lost 0 bases and 7 bases, there was a span of 6 bases. The CDR3 is 13 residues long.

This chain connects TRBV7-9 to TRBJ2-1; perhaps TRBD2 as D (5 bases). CDR1 SEHNR and CDR2 FQNEAQ come from the germline V gene (reference sequence). V lost 3 bases, J lost 2 bases, and 11 bases lay in between. The CDR3 sequence is 15 residues long. The CDR3 region has the DNA TGTGCCAGCAGCTTCATCCGGGGAACCTACAATGAGCAGTTCTTC. This sequence encodes CASSFIRGTYNEQFF.

This chain joins TRBV7-9 and TRBJ2-3; 10 nucleotides align to TRBD2. The CDR3 runs to 14 residues. V trimming: 5 bases; J trimming: 5 bases; junction bases outside the gene matches: 4. Germline V gene sequence: CDR1 SEHNR, CDR2 FQNEAQ (reference sequence). CDR3 protein: CASSDLAGVDTQYF. The CDR3, as DNA: TGTGCCAGCAGCGACCTAGCGGGAGTAGATACGCAGTATTTT.

This clone came up a few times. V gene TRBV7-3 combines with J gene TRBJ2-7; 12 nucleotides align to TRBD1. Germline CDR1 reads SGHTA; CDR2 reads FQGTGA. The trim removed 2 bases at V and 5 bases at J, leaving 7 bases unmatched. CDR3 length: 16 residues. CDR3 in DNA: TGTGCCAGCAGCTTAGGGACAGGGGGCCATGTTGACGAGCAGTACTTC. It is translated as CASSLGTGGHVDEQYF.

The chain recombines TRBV10-3 with TRBJ2-7; 10 bases fit TRBD2. After removal of 3 bases from V and 3 bases from J, the junction contained 5 bases not matched to a gene. The germline V gene has CDR1 ENHRY and CDR2 SYGVKD. This CDR3 is 15 amino acids long. The CDR3 here is CAISDTSGTYYEQYF. DNA of the CDR3: TGTGCCATCAGTGATACTAGCGGGACGTACTACGAGCAGTACTTC.

The chain uses TRBV7-2 and TRBJ2-5, with 9 positions matching TRBD2. Germline V lookup: CDR1 SGHTA, CDR2 FQGNSA. J was trimmed by 5 bases and V by 3 bases; bases with no gene match: 1. This CDR3 has 13 amino acids. In DNA, the CDR3 is TGTGCCAGCAGCTTGCGGGGGGGGGAGACCCAGTACTTC. It translates to CASSLRGGETQYF. Combining the CDR3 with reference TRBV7-2 and TRBJ2-5 gives the whole variable domain GAGVSQSPSNKVTEKGKDVELRCDPISGHTALYWYRQSLGQGLEFLIYFQGNSAPDKSGLPSDRFSAERTGGSVSTLTIQRTQQEDSAVYLCASSLRGGETQYFGPGTRLLVL.

The DNA of the CDR3 is TGCGCCAGCAGCTTGAGCTTAGGGCAGAACACTGAAGCTTTCTTT. Translating gives CASSLSLGQNTEAFF. The rearrangement links TRBV5-1 to TRBJ1-1; no definite D call. Germline V lookup: CDR1 SGHRS, CDR2 YFSETQ. The CDR3 length is 15 residues. Trimming pared 1 base from V and 1 base from J, leaving 11 bases between.

This rearrangement joins TRBV29-1 to TRBJ2-1; 11 bases map to TRBD2. The V and J ends lost 7 bases and 10 bases, in that order; junction bases with no gene match: 12. This CDR3 is built from 14 residues. CDR1 SQVTM and CDR2 ANQGSEA come from the germline V gene. Here the CDR3 reads CSGNLAGGLGEQFF. CDR3 bases: TGCAGCGGAAACCTAGCGGGAGGACTAGGGGAGCAGTTCTTC.

The V gene is TRBV7-9, the J gene TRBJ2-1, with D tentatively TRBD2 (6 bases). In germline, CDR1 is SEHNR, CDR2 FQNEAQ (reference sequence). The V gene lost 5 bases and the J gene lost 9 bases, with 20 bases spanning the gap. This CDR3 comprises 15 residues. In nucleotides, the CDR3 is TGTGCCAGCAGCCCCCGCCCGCGGGGCCGGGGTGAGCAGTTCTTC. It is translated as CASSPRPRGRGEQFF.